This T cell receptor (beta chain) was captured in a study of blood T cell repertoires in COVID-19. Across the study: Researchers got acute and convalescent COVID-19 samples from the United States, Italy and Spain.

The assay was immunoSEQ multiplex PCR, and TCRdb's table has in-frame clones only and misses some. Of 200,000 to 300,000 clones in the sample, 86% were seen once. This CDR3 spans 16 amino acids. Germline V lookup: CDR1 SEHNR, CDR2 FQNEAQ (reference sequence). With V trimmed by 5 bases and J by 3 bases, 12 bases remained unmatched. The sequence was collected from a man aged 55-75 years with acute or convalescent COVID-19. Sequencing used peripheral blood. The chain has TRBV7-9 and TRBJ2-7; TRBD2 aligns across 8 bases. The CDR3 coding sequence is TGTGCCAGCAGCCCAGTGAGTTTGAGCGGGAGCTACGAGCAGTACTTC. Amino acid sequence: CASSPVSLSGSYEQYF.